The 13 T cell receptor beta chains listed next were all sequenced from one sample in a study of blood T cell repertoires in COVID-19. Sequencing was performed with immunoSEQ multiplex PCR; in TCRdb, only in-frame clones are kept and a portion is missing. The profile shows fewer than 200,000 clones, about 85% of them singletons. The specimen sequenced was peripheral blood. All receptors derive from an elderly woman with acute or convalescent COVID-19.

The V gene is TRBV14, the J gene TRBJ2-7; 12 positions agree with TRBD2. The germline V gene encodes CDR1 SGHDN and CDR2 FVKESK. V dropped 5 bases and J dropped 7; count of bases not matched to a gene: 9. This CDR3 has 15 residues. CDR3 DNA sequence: TGTGCCAGCAGCACGCGGACTAGCGGGACGGGTGAGCAGTACTTC. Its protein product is CASSTRTSGTGEQYF.

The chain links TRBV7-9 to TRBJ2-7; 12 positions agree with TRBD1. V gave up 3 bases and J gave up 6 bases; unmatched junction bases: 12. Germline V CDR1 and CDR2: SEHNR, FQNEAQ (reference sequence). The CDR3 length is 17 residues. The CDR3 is CASSFTGPGQGASEQYF. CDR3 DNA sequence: TGTGCCAGCAGCTTCACGGGACCGGGACAGGGGGCTTCCGAGCAGTACTTC.

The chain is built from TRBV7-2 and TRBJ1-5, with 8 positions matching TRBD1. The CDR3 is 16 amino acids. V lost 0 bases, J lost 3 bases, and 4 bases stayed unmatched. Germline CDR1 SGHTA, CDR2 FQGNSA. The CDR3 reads CASSLAGQGNNQPQHF. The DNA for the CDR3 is TGTGCCAGCAGCTTAGCCGGACAGGGTAACAATCAGCCCCAGCATTTT.

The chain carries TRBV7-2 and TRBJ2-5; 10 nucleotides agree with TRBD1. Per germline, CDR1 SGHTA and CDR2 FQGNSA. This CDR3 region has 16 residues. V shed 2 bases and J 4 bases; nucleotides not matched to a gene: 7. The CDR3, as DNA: TGTGCCAGCAGCTTACCCCGGGACAGGGGTAGAGAGACCCAGTACTTC. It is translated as CASSLPRDRGRETQYF.

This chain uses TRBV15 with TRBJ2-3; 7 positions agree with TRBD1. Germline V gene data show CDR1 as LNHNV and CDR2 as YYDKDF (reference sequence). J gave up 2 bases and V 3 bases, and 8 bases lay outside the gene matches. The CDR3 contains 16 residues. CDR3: CATSSLDRPHTDTQYF. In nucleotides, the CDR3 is TGTGCCACCAGCAGCTTGGACAGGCCCCACACAGATACGCAGTATTTT. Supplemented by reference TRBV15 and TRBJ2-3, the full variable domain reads DAMVIQNPRYQVTQFGKPVTLSCSQTLNHNVMYWYQQKSSQAPKLLFHYYDKDFNNEADTPDNFQSRRPNTSFCFLDIRSPGLGDTAMYLCATSSLDRPHTDTQYFGPGTRLTVL.

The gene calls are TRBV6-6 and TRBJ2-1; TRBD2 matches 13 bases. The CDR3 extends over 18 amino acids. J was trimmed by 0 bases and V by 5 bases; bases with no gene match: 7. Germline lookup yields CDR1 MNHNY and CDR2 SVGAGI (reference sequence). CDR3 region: CASSLGLAGTSSYNEQFF. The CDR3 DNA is TGTGCCAGCAGTCTGGGACTAGCGGGGACCAGCTCCTACAATGAGCAGTTCTTC.

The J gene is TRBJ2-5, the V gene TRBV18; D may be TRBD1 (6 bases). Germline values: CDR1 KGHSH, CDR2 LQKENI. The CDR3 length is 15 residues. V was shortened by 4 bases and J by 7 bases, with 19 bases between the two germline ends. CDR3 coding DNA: TGTGCCAGCTCACGGGGATCTCGGGACACCGCGACCCAGTACTTC. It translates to CASSRGSRDTATQYF.

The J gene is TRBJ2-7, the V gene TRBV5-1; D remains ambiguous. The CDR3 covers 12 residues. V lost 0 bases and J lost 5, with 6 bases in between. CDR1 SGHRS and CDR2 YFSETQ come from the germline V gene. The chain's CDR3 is CASSLGANEQYF. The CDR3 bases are TGCGCCAGCAGCTTGGGAGCAAACGAGCAGTACTTC.

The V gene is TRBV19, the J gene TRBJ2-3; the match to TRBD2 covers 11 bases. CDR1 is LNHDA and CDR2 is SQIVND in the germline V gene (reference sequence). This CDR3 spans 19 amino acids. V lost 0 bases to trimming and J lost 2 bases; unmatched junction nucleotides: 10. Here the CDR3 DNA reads TGTGCCAGTAGTATAGAAACTAGCGGGGGCCTCACGTACACAGATACGCAGTATTTT. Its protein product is CASSIETSGGLTYTDTQYF.

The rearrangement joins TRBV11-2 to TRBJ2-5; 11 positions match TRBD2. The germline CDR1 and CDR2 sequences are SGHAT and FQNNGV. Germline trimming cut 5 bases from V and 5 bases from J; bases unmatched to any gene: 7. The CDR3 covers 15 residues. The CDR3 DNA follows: TGTGCCAGCAGCCTATCTAGCGGGGGGTGGGAGACCCAGTACTTC. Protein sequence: CASSLSSGGWETQYF.

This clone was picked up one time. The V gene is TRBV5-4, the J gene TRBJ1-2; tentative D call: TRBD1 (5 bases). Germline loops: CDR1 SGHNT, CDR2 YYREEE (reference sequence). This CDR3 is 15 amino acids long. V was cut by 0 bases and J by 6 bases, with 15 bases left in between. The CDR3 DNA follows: TGTGCCAGCAGCTTGGGGGGACGGAGGGCTGATGGCTACACCTTC. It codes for CASSLGGRRADGYTF. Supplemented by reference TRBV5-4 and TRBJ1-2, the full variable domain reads ETGVTQSPTHLIKTRGQQVTLRCSSQSGHNTVSWYQQALGQGPQFIFQYYREEENGRGNFPPRFSGLQFPNYSSELNVNALELDDSALYLCASSLGGRRADGYTFGSGTRLTVV.

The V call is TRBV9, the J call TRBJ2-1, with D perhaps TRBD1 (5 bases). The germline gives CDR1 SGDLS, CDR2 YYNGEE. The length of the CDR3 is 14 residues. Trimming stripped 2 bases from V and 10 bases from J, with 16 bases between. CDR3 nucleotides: TGTGCCAGCAGCGTTTCCCAGGGCATCGGGGAGCAGTTCTTC. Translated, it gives CASSVSQGIGEQFF.

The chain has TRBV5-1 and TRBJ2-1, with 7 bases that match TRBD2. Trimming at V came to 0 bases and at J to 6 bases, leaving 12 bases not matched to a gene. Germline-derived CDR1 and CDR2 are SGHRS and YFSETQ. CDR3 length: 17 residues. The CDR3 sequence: CASSLAPTGGGVNEQFF. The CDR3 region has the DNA TGCGCCAGCAGCTTGGCGCCCACAGGTGGGGGGGTCAATGAGCAGTTCTTC.